The 30 T cell receptor beta chains below all came from one sample that was sequenced in a study of T cells in Graves' hyperthyroidism and ophthalmopathy. What was amplified from RNA transcripts were TCR beta CDR3 regions. With the HTBI primer set, the TCR CDR3 went through a first round of RT-PCR. TCRdb re-called the multiplex PCR reads with MiXCR, one entry per CDR3 protein. Among 500,000 or so distinct CDR3 sequences listed, roughly a sixth were seen once. The source material was blood. The receptors were gathered from a woman aged 18-29 years with Graves' ophthalmopathy.

In regard to this clonotype: This may come from a read error, since a much larger clone is one base off. This chain links TRBV12-5 with TRBJ2-1; the D is unclear. Looked up from germline, CDR1 is LGHNT and CDR2 is FRNRAP. This CDR3 has 12 residues. CDR3 in amino acids: CATGLLGIEQFF. In nucleotides, the CDR3 is TGTGCTACTGGTTTGTTGGGGATTGAGCAGTTCTTC.

This clonotype was recorded many times. The chain recombines TRBV3-1 with TRBJ1-2; TRBD1 agrees at 7 bases. This CDR3 contains 15 residues. The V and J ends lost 5 bases and 3 bases, in that order; junction bases with no gene match: 9. Germline CDR1 and CDR2: LGHDT and YNNKEL (reference sequence). The CDR3 loop reads CASSKSGQGDYGYTF. The CDR3 DNA reads TGTGCCAGCAGCAAAAGCGGCCAGGGGGACTATGGCTACACCTTC.

In this sample, this clonotype turned up once. One end of the junction does not line up with germline, which may come from a read error. The chain is built from TRBV7-2 and TRBJ2-4, with TRBD2 identical over 8 bases. Germline CDR1 and CDR2: SGHTA and FQGNSA. This CDR3 region has 17 residues. CDR3 bases: TGCGCCAGCAGCCGGACCCACCTTGGACTAGCTACAAACATTCAGTACTTC. Its translation is CASSRTHLGLATNIQYF.

J is TRBJ2-7 and V is TRBV4-1; either TRBD1 or TRBD2 may supply D (6 bases each). Trimming cost V 4 bases and J 6 bases, with 25 bases left between them. The V gene's germline CDR1 is MGHRA and CDR2 YSYEKL. This CDR3 region has 17 residues. CDR3 nucleotides: TGCGCCAGCAGCCCGGACGGCACAGGGACCTTCGGGGGCGAGCAGTACTTC. Residues: CASSPDGTGTFGGEQYF.

This clonotype was counted many times. This chain connects TRBV28 to TRBJ2-4; a possible D gene is TRBD1 (5 bases). This CDR3 contains 15 residues. In germline, CDR1 is MDHEN, CDR2 SYDVKM. V lost 5 bases and J lost 9, with 20 bases in between. CDR3 bases: TGTGCCAGCAGTCGTCAGGCATTTACAAGGGGCATTCAGTACTTC. It specifies CASSRQAFTRGIQYF.

The table lists this clonotype with many counts. The V gene is TRBV20-1, the J gene TRBJ2-5, with TRBD2 identical over 13 bases. The J segment lost 2 bases and the V segment lost 3 bases, leaving 9 bases of the junction unmatched. From germline, CDR1 is DFQATT and CDR2 SNEGSKA (reference sequence). The CDR3 runs to 17 residues. CDR3 sequence (DNA): TGCAGTGCTAGCCCCCTCGGGACTAGCGGGAATCAAGAGACCCAGTACTTC. It encodes CSASPLGTSGNQETQYF.

Many counts were recorded for this clonotype. The chain has TRBV6-1 and TRBJ1-5, with 7 bases that match TRBD1. This CDR3 has 14 residues. CDR1 is MNHNS and CDR2 is SASEGT in the germline V gene. Unmatched junction bases numbered 9, after V lost 6 bases and J lost 7 bases. CDR3 in amino acids: CASSRGTARQPQHF. The DNA of the CDR3 is TGTGCCAGCAGCCGCGGGACAGCAAGGCAGCCCCAGCATTTT.

This clonotype was observed many times. The V gene is TRBV20-1, the J gene TRBJ2-7; D not resolved. Germline V gene lookup returns CDR1 DFQATT and CDR2 SNEGSKA (reference sequence). This CDR3 spans 11 amino acids. Trimming pared 6 bases from V and 0 bases from J, leaving 6 bases between. CDR3 nucleotide sequence: TGCAGTGCCTTCGACTCCTACGAGCAGTACTTC. Protein sequence: CSAFDSYEQYF.

In its sample, this clonotype was seen many times. The chain combines TRBV27 with TRBJ2-3; D call uncertain. Germline CDR1 reads MNHEY; CDR2 reads SMNVEV (reference sequence). CDR3 length equals 16 residues. V lost 0 bases to trimming and J lost 2 bases, with 12 bases between them. CDR3 sequence: CASSLSTGYFTDTQYF. The CDR3 region has the DNA TGTGCCAGCAGTTTATCGACTGGCTATTTCACAGATACGCAGTATTTT.

This chain links TRBV11-3 with TRBJ2-1; 9 bases are a match to TRBD1. The length of the CDR3 is 16 residues. V gave up 1 base and J gave up 4 bases; unmatched junction bases: 5. Germline V gives CDR1 SGHNT, CDR2 YENEEA. The CDR3 region has the DNA TGTGCCAGCAGCTTAGTGGGTGGGACAGGGTACAATGAGCAGTTCTTC. Its protein is CASSLVGGTGYNEQFF.

This clonotype was detected ten times or more. The chain couples TRBV7-2 to TRBJ2-3; TRBD1 aligns across 12 bases. CDR1 SGHTA and CDR2 FQGNSA come from the germline V gene. The CDR3 has 15 amino acids. V shed 6 bases and J 0 bases; nucleotides not matched to a gene: 1. The CDR3 here is CASRGQGASTDTQYF. CDR3 in DNA: TGTGCCAGCAGGGGACAGGGGGCGAGCACAGATACGCAGTATTTT.

This clonotype was observed a handful of times. V gene TRBV30 combines with J gene TRBJ2-7; TRBD1 matches 7 bases. The CDR3 contains 15 residues. The V and J ends lost 2 bases and 6 bases, in that order; junction bases with no gene match: 13. Germline V gene data show CDR1 as GTSNPN and CDR2 as SVGIG (reference sequence). Here the CDR3 reads CAWSNPRGQSGEQYF. In nucleotides, the CDR3 is TGTGCCTGGAGTAACCCCAGGGGACAGTCGGGCGAGCAGTACTTC.

J is TRBJ2-2 and V is TRBV20-1, with D possibly TRBD2 on 5 matching bases. CDR3 size: 12 residues. V lost 3 bases to trimming and J lost 5 bases, with 7 bases between them. The germline gives CDR1 DFQATT, CDR2 SNEGSKA (reference sequence). The CDR3 DNA is TGCAGTGCTAGCGGGAAAACCGGGGAGCTGTTTTTT. It is translated as CSASGKTGELFF.

The rearrangement uses TRBV7-3 and TRBJ2-1; 7 nucleotides match TRBD1. J gave up 7 bases and V 3 bases, and 3 bases lay outside the gene matches. The germline CDR1 and CDR2 sequences are SGHTA and FQGTGA. The CDR3 covers 13 residues. CDR3 sequence reads: CASSFEGANEQFF. For the CDR3, the DNA is TGTGCCAGCAGCTTTGAGGGGGCGAATGAGCAGTTCTTC.

This clonotype was seen a few times. V and J are TRBV19 and TRBJ2-3, with 10 positions matching TRBD1. Germline V lookup: CDR1 LNHDA, CDR2 SQIVND (reference sequence). V lost 7 bases, J lost 2 bases, and 12 bases stayed unmatched. CDR3 length: 17 residues. This CDR3 reads CASTRPTGTGDTDTQYF. In DNA, the CDR3 is TGTGCCAGTACCAGACCGACCGGGACAGGGGACACAGATACGCAGTATTTT.

In this sample, this clonotype turned up many times. The chain links TRBV28 to TRBJ2-7; D unresolved. Germline CDR1 MDHEN, CDR2 SYDVKM. Trimming removed 6 bases from V and 2 bases from J, with 17 bases in between. The CDR3 length is 15 residues. The CDR3 coding sequence is TGTGCCAGCAGGGGCCATTGGGGTGGGACCTACGAGCAGTACTTC. This translates into CASRGHWGGTYEQYF.

This clonotype was counted ten times or more. V gene TRBV20-1 combines with J gene TRBJ2-3; 8 bases are a match to TRBD2. The V and J ends lost 6 bases and 5 bases, in that order; junction bases with no gene match: 19. CDR1 and CDR2 (germline): DFQATT, SNEGSKA (reference sequence). This CDR3 contains 17 residues. The CDR3 spells CSARRALAAGEVDTQYF. In DNA form, the CDR3 reads TGCAGTGCCCGGCGGGCACTAGCGGCGGGAGAGGTAGATACGCAGTATTTT.

V and J are TRBV11-2 and TRBJ2-7, with TRBD1 matching over 9 bases. V shed 5 bases and J 5 bases; nucleotides not matched to a gene: 7. Germline V gene lookup returns CDR1 SGHAT and CDR2 FQNNGV. There are 14 residues in the CDR3. The CDR3 nucleotides read TGTGCCAGCAGCCCGGACAGGGGCGGTAACGAGCAGTACTTC. Translated, it gives CASSPDRGGNEQYF. The full variable domain, its missing parts supplied by reference TRBV11-2 and TRBJ2-7, is EAGVAQSPRYKIIEKRQSVAFWCNPISGHATLYWYQQILGQGPKLLIQFQNNGVVDDSQLPKDRFSAERLKGVDSTLKIQPAKLEDSAVYLCASSPDRGGNEQYFGPGTRLTVT.

This clonotype was observed a few times. The CDR3 region has the DNA TGTGCCAGCAGCGCCTTCCCCGGCTACGAGCAGTACTTC. Translating gives CASSAFPGYEQYF. This chain uses TRBV9 with TRBJ2-7; D is ambiguous. CDR1 is SGDLS, CDR2 YYNGEE, per germline. V lost 3 bases, J lost 3 bases, and 10 bases lay in between. The CDR3 extends over 13 amino acids.

This clonotype was seen a handful of times. This chain uses TRBV12-3 or TRBV12-4 with TRBJ2-7; TRBD1 might be the D (5 bases). There are 17 residues in the CDR3. V dropped 3 bases and J dropped 5 bases, with 23 bases sitting between them. The CDR3 nucleotides read TGTGCCAGCAGTTTCAGGGCCAACCGAACCCTTCTTAACGAGCAGTACTTC. This codes for CASSFRANRTLLNEQYF.

The chain employs TRBV28 and TRBJ1-2; a possible D gene is TRBD1 (6 bases). Trimming shortened V by 3 bases and J by 7 bases, and 24 bases separated the two germline ends. Germline lookup yields CDR1 MDHEN and CDR2 SYDVKM. The CDR3 is made up of 17 amino acids. CDR3 DNA sequence: TGTGCCAGCAGTTTTTCAGGGCGCAGCGGGGGGGCTGTTGGCTACACCTTC. Protein: CASSFSGRSGGAVGYTF.

This clonotype was observed many times. The chain recombines TRBV6-2 or TRBV6-3 with TRBJ2-6; possibly TRBD1 or TRBD2 for D (5 bases each). The CDR3 runs 15 residues. CDR1 and CDR2 (germline): MNHEY, SVGEGT. Trimming took 6 bases from V and 2 from J, leaving 11 bases between them. The CDR3, as DNA: TGTGCCAGCAGAAGGGGAGTAGCTGGGGCCAACGTCCTGACTTTC. Amino acids: CASRRGVAGANVLTF.

This clonotype has only a few counts. This chain joins TRBV5-1 and TRBJ2-5, with D maybe TRBD2 (6 bases). In germline, CDR1 is SGHRS, CDR2 YFSETQ. V was shortened by 2 bases and J by 2 bases, with 10 bases between the two germline ends. The CDR3 loop spans 14 amino acids. CDR3 amino acids: CASSFDSGQETQYF. CDR3 coding DNA: TGCGCCAGCAGCTTTGATAGCGGACAAGAGACCCAGTACTTC.

Ten or more counts support this clonotype. This chain connects TRBV28 to TRBJ2-5; 7 nucleotides agree with TRBD2. Germline V gene sequence: CDR1 MDHEN, CDR2 SYDVKM. CDR3 size: 15 residues. Trimming cost V 6 bases and J 3 bases; bases outside gene matches: 10. The CDR3, as DNA: TGTGCCAGCAGCACCCTAGGGGCGGGGGAAGAGACCCAGTACTTC. Its protein product is CASSTLGAGEETQYF.

This clonotype was seen repeatedly, ten times or more. The chain carries TRBV4-1 and TRBJ2-7, with 9 bases identical to TRBD1. Trimming at V came to 3 bases and at J to 5 bases, leaving 5 bases not matched to a gene. The V gene's germline CDR1 is MGHRA and CDR2 YSYEKL. The CDR3 contains 14 residues. DNA of the CDR3: TGCGCCAGCAGCCAGGGACAGGGACGGCACGAGCAGTACTTC. Translation: CASSQGQGRHEQYF.

This clonotype showed up many times. The chain carries TRBV6-1 and TRBJ1-2, with TRBD1 as a possible D gene (5 bases). CDR3 length: 14 amino acids. Germline V gives CDR1 MNHNS, CDR2 SASEGT. V gave up 8 bases and J gave up 6 bases, with 19 bases separating them. CDR3 coding DNA: TGTGCCAGCCTTGGATTCGACGGGGGAAATGGCTACACCTTC. This encodes CASLGFDGGNGYTF.

This clonotype was counted between two and nine times. V is TRBV29-1 and J is TRBJ1-1; D gene ambiguous. Germline CDR1 SQVTM, CDR2 ANQGSEA. This CDR3 region has 15 residues. With 1 base removed from V and 5 bases from J, the gap between germline ends came to 17 bases. The CDR3: CSVEGGRGYETEAFF. In DNA form, the CDR3 reads TGCAGCGTTGAAGGGGGTAGAGGGTATGAAACTGAAGCTTTCTTT. The full variable domain, in which reference TRBV29-1 and TRBJ1-1 provide the parts outside the CDR3, is SAVISQKPSRDICQRGTSLTIQCQVDSQVTMMFWYRQQPGQSLTLIATANQGSEATYESGFVIDKFPISRPNLTFSTLTVSNMSPEDSSIYLCSVEGGRGYETEAFFGQGTRLTVV.

The chain uses TRBV7-2 and TRBJ2-1, with D unresolved. The germline gives CDR1 SGHTA, CDR2 FQGNSA. CDR3 size: 14 residues. The ends were cut back, 1 base at V and 6 bases at J, with 10 bases in the middle. The CDR3 coding sequence is TGTGCCAGCAGCTTAGAGGACGGAAGCAATGAGCAGTTCTTC. It specifies CASSLEDGSNEQFF.

This clonotype was recorded at least ten times. V and J are TRBV28 and TRBJ2-1; 13 positions match TRBD2. J lost 11 bases, V lost 5 bases, and 9 bases had no gene match. There are 15 residues in the CDR3. The V gene's germline CDR1 is MDHEN and CDR2 SYDVKM. Here the CDR3 reads CASSAGTSGALQQFF. CDR3 nucleotide sequence: TGTGCCAGCAGTGCCGGGACTAGCGGGGCTTTGCAGCAGTTCTTC. Together with reference TRBV28 and TRBJ2-1, the CDR3 gives the full variable domain: DVKVTQSSRYLVKRTGEKVFLECVQDMDHENMFWYRQDPGLGLRLIYFSYDVKMKEKGDIPEGYSVSREKKERFSLILESASTNQTSMYLCASSAGTSGALQQFFGPGTRLTVL.

The genes are TRBV7-3 and TRBJ2-6, with 8 bases lining up with TRBD1. The germline V gene encodes CDR1 SGHTA and CDR2 FQGTGA. The CDR3 covers 16 residues. V trimming: 5 bases; J trimming: 4 bases; junction bases outside the gene matches: 7. In nucleotides, the CDR3 is TGTGCCAGCAGCAATCAGGGGGCGACCGGGGCCAACGTCCTGACTTTC. Translating it yields CASSNQGATGANVLTF.